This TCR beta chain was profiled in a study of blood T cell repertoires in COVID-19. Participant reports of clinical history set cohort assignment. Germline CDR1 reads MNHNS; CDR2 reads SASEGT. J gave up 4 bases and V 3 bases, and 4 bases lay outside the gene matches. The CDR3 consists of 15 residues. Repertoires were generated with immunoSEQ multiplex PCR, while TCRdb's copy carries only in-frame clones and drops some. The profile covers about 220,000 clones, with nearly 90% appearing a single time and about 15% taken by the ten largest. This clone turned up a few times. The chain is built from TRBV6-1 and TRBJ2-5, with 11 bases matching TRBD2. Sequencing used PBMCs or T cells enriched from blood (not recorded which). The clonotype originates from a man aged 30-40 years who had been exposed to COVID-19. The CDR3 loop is CASSEASGGPETQYF. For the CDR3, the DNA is TGTGCCAGCAGTGAGGCTAGCGGGGGGCCAGAGACCCAGTACTTC.